The source of this T cell receptor (beta chain) is a study of Ad26.COV2.S vaccination and SARS-CoV-2 variants. Study conclusions and caveats: Those who received the vaccine showed greater spike-specific TCR breadth than those given placebo.

Documented treatment: some 20 received Ad26.COV2.S at low or high dose, single or two shots; roughly five received placebo; per-sample allocation not given. All samples were drawn on day 63, counting from the first vaccine or placebo injection. Here immunoSEQ multiplex PCR was the method, and the copy in TCRdb shows in-frame clones only, minus some. This table has about 480,000 clones, around 85% appearing once. Trimming at V came to 3 bases and at J to 10 bases, leaving 7 bases not matched to a gene. This CDR3 contains 14 residues. Germline CDR1 is SQVTM and CDR2 is ANQGSEA. Turning to this clone: No antigen is known for it.

The source was peripheral blood, collected in a trial of Ad26.COV2.S vaccine versus placebo. The TCR comes from a person aged 18-60 years who received the Ad26.COV2.S COVID-19 vaccine or a placebo. The rearrangement links TRBV29-1 to TRBJ2-1; TRBD1 aligns across 12 bases. The CDR3 loop is CSVEEGQGAGEQFF. CDR3 nucleotide sequence: TGCAGCGTTGAGGAGGGACAGGGGGCTGGGGAGCAGTTCTTC.